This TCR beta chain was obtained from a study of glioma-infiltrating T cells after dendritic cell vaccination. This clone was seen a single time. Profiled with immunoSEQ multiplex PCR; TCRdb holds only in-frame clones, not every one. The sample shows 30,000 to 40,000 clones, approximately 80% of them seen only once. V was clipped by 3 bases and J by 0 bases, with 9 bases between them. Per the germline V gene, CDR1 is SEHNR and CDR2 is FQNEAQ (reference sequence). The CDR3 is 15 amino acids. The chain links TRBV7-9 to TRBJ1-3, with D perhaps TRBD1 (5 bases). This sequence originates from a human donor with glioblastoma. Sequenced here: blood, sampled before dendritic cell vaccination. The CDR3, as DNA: TGTGCCAGCAGCTTCCAGGGCCGCTCTGGAAACACCATATATTTT. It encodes CASSFQGRSGNTIYF.